These 24 T cell receptor beta chains were sequenced from one sample in a study of T cells in Graves' hyperthyroidism and ophthalmopathy. What was amplified from RNA transcripts were TCR beta CDR3 regions. Initially, a first-round RT-PCR of the TCR CDR3 employed the HTBI primer set. One entry per CDR3 protein results from TCRdb running MiXCR on the multiplex PCR reads. The sample lists over 300,000 distinct CDR3 sequences, approximately 13% seen once, with 30% to 40% in the top ten. The sample consisted of blood. The source of these receptors is a middle-aged woman with Graves' ophthalmopathy.

At least ten counts were recorded for this clonotype. This chain links TRBV27 with TRBJ1-2, with TRBD1 matching 7 bases. This CDR3 comprises 13 residues. The junction had 10 bases not matched to a gene; V was cut back by 6 bases and J by 9 bases. The germline gives CDR1 MNHEY, CDR2 SMNVEV (reference sequence). The CDR3: CASRRQGQWRYTF. CDR3 nucleotide sequence: TGTGCCAGCAGGCGACAGGGACAATGGCGCTACACCTTC.

Ten or more counts support this clonotype. The gene calls are TRBV29-1 and TRBJ2-5; weak D call: TRBD2 (5 bases). Germline-derived CDR1 and CDR2 are SQVTM and ANQGSEA. V dropped 4 bases and J dropped 5 bases, with 11 bases sitting between them. The CDR3 covers 12 residues. CDR3 in amino acids: CSVVDGIETQYF. Written as DNA, the CDR3 is TGCAGCGTTGTAGACGGGATCGAGACCCAGTACTTC.

CDR3 bases: TGCGCCAGCAGCTTGGCGGACAGGGAGGGTCTGTTTTTT. Translating gives CASSLADREGLFF. The chain joins TRBV5-1 to TRBJ1-4; 8 positions agree with TRBD1. The germline V gene encodes CDR1 SGHRS and CDR2 YFSETQ. CDR3 length: 13 amino acids. Losses at the gene ends were 0 bases for V and 14 bases for J; bases not matched to a gene: 6.

This clonotype occurred many times. The chain combines TRBV2 with TRBJ2-3; 14 bases align to TRBD2. V was pared by 3 bases and J by 4 bases, with 0 bases of the junction left unmatched. Germline V CDR1 and CDR2: SNHLY, FYNNEI. The CDR3 contains 15 residues. In DNA form, the CDR3 reads TGTGCCAGCAGTGAGGGACTAGCGGGGGCAGATACGCAGTATTTT. It encodes CASSEGLAGADTQYF.

The gene calls are TRBV7-2 and TRBJ1-2, with TRBD1 matching over 7 bases. From germline, CDR1 is SGHTA and CDR2 FQGNSA. The CDR3 is 19 amino acids. J gave up 9 bases and V 0 bases, and 22 bases lay outside the gene matches. The DNA for the CDR3 is TGTGCCAGCAGCTTAGCGGGGGGACAGCGCTACCCGTACGACGGGCGCTACACCTTC. It translates to CASSLAGGQRYPYDGRYTF.

As for this clonotype: A clone one base away is much larger, so this may be a read error. The rearrangement uses TRBV11-2 and TRBJ2-1, with TRBD2 as a possible D gene (5 bases). The CDR3 is 15 amino acids. Germline V gene data show CDR1 as SGHAT and CDR2 as FQNNGV. The CDR3 protein is CASSLSPGRRNEQSF. The CDR3 DNA is TGTGCCAGCAGCTTATCCCCGGGGAGAAGGAATGAGCAGTCCTTC.

Many counts were recorded for this clonotype. The chain carries TRBV28 and TRBJ2-7; D is perhaps TRBD1 (6 bases). V was pared by 5 bases and J by 4 bases, with 18 bases between. CDR1 and CDR2 from the germline V gene are MDHEN and SYDVKM. The CDR3 contains 15 residues. CDR3 coding DNA: TGTGCCAGCAGTAAACCGGGACAAGCAACTTACGAGCAGTACTTC. Translated: CASSKPGQATYEQYF. Drawing the rest from reference TRBV28 and TRBJ2-7, the complete variable domain is DVKVTQSSRYLVKRTGEKVFLECVQDMDHENMFWYRQDPGLGLRLIYFSYDVKMKEKGDIPEGYSVSREKKERFSLILESASTNQTSMYLCASSKPGQATYEQYFGPGTRLTVT.

This clonotype was observed at least ten times. CDR3 sequence: CASSLGLDRWSSTDTQYF. DNA of the CDR3: TGTGCCAGCAGCTTAGGATTGGACAGGTGGTCGAGCACAGATACGCAGTATTTT. The chain joins TRBV13 to TRBJ2-3; 7 nucleotides align to TRBD1. Germline V gives CDR1 PRHDT, CDR2 FYEKMQ (reference sequence). The V gene end was trimmed by 0 bases and the J gene end by 0 bases; junction bases not matched to a gene: 9. The CDR3 spans 18 residues.

This clonotype has a count of ten or more. This chain uses TRBV5-1 with TRBJ1-2; no firm D call. There are 14 residues in the CDR3. V lost 1 base and J lost 4, with 11 bases in between. The germline V gene encodes CDR1 SGHRS and CDR2 YFSETQ. The CDR3 reads CASSLLTGPYGYTF. CDR3 in DNA: TGCGCCAGCAGCTTGTTGACGGGCCCCTATGGCTACACCTTC.

This clonotype was seen only a few times. The chain has TRBV19 and TRBJ2-5; no clear D. The germline CDR1 and CDR2 sequences are LNHDA and SQIVND (reference sequence). The V end lost 8 bases, the J end lost 4 bases, and 17 bases lay between the germline ends. The CDR3 sequence is 14 residues long. The CDR3 sequence is CASRETFTGETQYF. DNA for the CDR3: TGTGCCAGTCGCGAAACCTTCACCGGAGAGACCCAGTACTTC.

The chain links TRBV27 to TRBJ1-5, with D perhaps matching TRBD1 (5 bases). The CDR3 is made up of 17 amino acids. The germline V and J ends were trimmed by 5 bases and 1 base, with 18 bases remaining between them. Germline CDR1 is MNHEY and CDR2 is SMNVEV (reference sequence). CDR3 protein: CASSSFVGGGSNQPQHF. Here the CDR3 DNA reads TGTGCCAGCAGTAGCTTCGTGGGGGGGGGGAGCAATCAGCCCCAGCATTTT.

The genes are TRBV7-2 and TRBJ2-5; D is unclear. From germline, CDR1 is SGHTA and CDR2 FQGNSA. This CDR3 comprises 14 residues. Trimming removed 8 bases at V and 4 bases at J, with 17 bases between. The CDR3 reads CASGVYAATETQYF. The CDR3, as DNA: TGTGCCAGCGGCGTATATGCGGCCACAGAGACCCAGTACTTC.

This clonotype was detected many times. This chain uses TRBV18 with TRBJ1-1; 7 bases align to TRBD1. The CDR3 is 12 residues long. Trimming at V came to 1 base and at J to 8 bases, leaving 1 base not matched to a gene. The germline V gene has CDR1 KGHSH and CDR2 LQKENI. CDR3 in DNA: TGTGCCAGCTCACCACAACAGGGGGAAGCTTTCTTT. Translated, it gives CASSPQQGEAFF.

The J gene is TRBJ2-2, the V gene TRBV20-1; 15 bases line up with TRBD2. The junction had 13 bases not matched to a gene; V was cut back by 8 bases and J by 3 bases. Germline V gives CDR1 DFQATT, CDR2 SNEGSKA (reference sequence). The CDR3 runs 18 residues. CDR3 in amino acids: CSFQKGLAGGLDTGELFF. The DNA for the CDR3 is TGCAGTTTTCAGAAGGGACTAGCGGGAGGTTTAGACACCGGGGAGCTGTTTTTT.

This clonotype was counted ten times or more. The V call is TRBV6-1, the J call TRBJ1-5, with D maybe TRBD1 (5 bases). Trimming stripped 3 bases from V and 7 bases from J, with 10 bases between. Germline loops: CDR1 MNHNS, CDR2 SASEGT. The CDR3 is 13 amino acids. DNA of the CDR3: TGTGCCAGCAGTGAGGCAGGGCGGCAGCCCCAGCATTTT. Its protein product is CASSEAGRQPQHF.

In its sample, this clonotype was seen many times. The chain links TRBV20-1 to TRBJ2-5; 8 nucleotides match TRBD1. Unmatched junction bases numbered 8, after V lost 7 bases and J lost 1 base. Per the germline V gene, CDR1 is DFQATT and CDR2 is SNEGSKA (reference sequence). CDR3 length: 14 amino acids. The CDR3 bases are TGCAGTGTAGCAGGGGGCACCCTCCAAGAGACCCAGTACTTC. This translates into CSVAGGTLQETQYF.

This clonotype was recorded at least ten times. This chain connects TRBV19 to TRBJ1-5; D ambiguous. The V end was cut by 3 bases, the J end by 4 bases, with 28 bases between. This CDR3 has 20 amino acids. CDR1 and CDR2 (germline): LNHDA, SQIVND (reference sequence). The CDR3 is CASSIPPAWTAVAPNQPQHF. DNA of the CDR3: TGTGCCAGTAGTATCCCCCCCGCATGGACGGCGGTAGCACCTAATCAGCCCCAGCATTTT.

This clonotype was detected many times. The V gene is TRBV2, the J gene TRBJ2-3, with D tentatively TRBD1 (6 bases). With 4 bases removed from V and 3 bases from J, the gap between germline ends came to 11 bases. CDR1 is SNHLY and CDR2 is FYNNEI in the germline V gene. This CDR3 is built from 14 residues. The CDR3 region has the DNA TGTGCCAGCAGTGGACAGGTATCGACAGATACGCAGTATTTT. Protein: CASSGQVSTDTQYF. The variable domain in full, completed from reference TRBV2 and TRBJ2-3, reads EPEVTQTPSHQVTQMGQEVILRCVPISNHLYFYWYRQILGQKVEFLVSFYNNEISEKSEIFDDQFSVERPDGSNFTLKIRSTKLEDSAMYFCASSGQVSTDTQYFGPGTRLTVL.

Many counts were recorded for this clonotype. The V and J genes are TRBV15 and TRBJ1-1, with D possibly TRBD1 on 6 matching bases. This CDR3 comprises 17 residues. In germline, CDR1 is LNHNV, CDR2 YYDKDF (reference sequence). The ends were cut back, 7 bases at V and 1 base at J, with 22 bases in the middle. The CDR3 here is CATKPHLGGLPNTEAFF. DNA of the CDR3: TGTGCCACCAAACCTCATTTGGGGGGCCTACCGAACACTGAAGCTTTCTTT.

This clonotype was detected a few times. The gene calls are TRBV15 and TRBJ1-6; D not certain. The germline V and J ends were trimmed by 8 bases and 0 bases, with 5 bases remaining between them. Germline V gene lookup returns CDR1 LNHNV and CDR2 YYDKDF (reference sequence). The CDR3 is 13 residues long. Here the CDR3 DNA reads TGTGCCACCTCTACCTCCTATAATTCACCCCTCCACTTT. Translated: CATSTSYNSPLHF.

This clonotype has only a few counts. The chain recombines TRBV10-3 with TRBJ1-5, with unresolved D. The germline V gene has CDR1 ENHRY and CDR2 SYGVKD. V lost 3 bases, J lost 2 bases, and 8 bases lay in between. The CDR3 is made up of 14 amino acids. DNA of the CDR3: TGTGCCATCAGTGAAGGGTTTGGCAATCAGCCCCAGCATTTT. As protein: CAISEGFGNQPQHF.

This clonotype has ten or more counts. In nucleotides, the CDR3 is TGTGCGACCCACTCGGGCCGCTATGGCTACACCTTC. It is translated as CATHSGRYGYTF. The gene calls are TRBV28 and TRBJ1-2; no clear D gene. CDR3 length: 12 residues. Germline V lookup: CDR1 MDHEN, CDR2 SYDVKM.

V usage is TRBV6-9 and J usage is TRBJ2-3; D is perhaps TRBD2 (5 bases). Germline V gene lookup returns CDR1 MNHGY and CDR2 SVAAGI. This CDR3 contains 15 residues. V was pared by 3 bases and J by 1 base, with 11 bases between. The DNA for the CDR3 is TGTGCCAGCAGTTACGAGGGCCGGGGCACAGATACGCAGTATTTT. Encoded protein: CASSYEGRGTDTQYF.

As concerns this clonotype: This may come from a read error, since a much larger clone is one base off. The chain is built from TRBV20-1 and TRBJ2-3; TRBD2 matches 8 bases. V was pared by 4 bases and J by 1 base, with 4 bases of the junction left unmatched. This CDR3 comprises 14 residues. The germline V gene encodes CDR1 DFQATT and CDR2 SNEGSKA (reference sequence). CDR3 nucleotide sequence: TGCAGTGCTACCGGGACTAGGCGCACAGATACGCAGTATTTT. It yields the protein CSATGTRRTDTQYF.